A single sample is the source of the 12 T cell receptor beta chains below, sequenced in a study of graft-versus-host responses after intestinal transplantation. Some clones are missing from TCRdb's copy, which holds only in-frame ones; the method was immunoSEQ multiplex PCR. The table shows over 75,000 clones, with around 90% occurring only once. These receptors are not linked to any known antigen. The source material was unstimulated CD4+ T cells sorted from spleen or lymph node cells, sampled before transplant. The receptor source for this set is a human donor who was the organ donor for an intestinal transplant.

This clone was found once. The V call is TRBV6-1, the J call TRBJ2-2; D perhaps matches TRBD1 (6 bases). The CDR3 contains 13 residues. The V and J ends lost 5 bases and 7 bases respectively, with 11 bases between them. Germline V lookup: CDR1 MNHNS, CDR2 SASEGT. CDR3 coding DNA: TGTGCCAGCAGTCCTAGAGGGGGCGGGGAGCTGTTTTTT. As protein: CASSPRGGGELFF.

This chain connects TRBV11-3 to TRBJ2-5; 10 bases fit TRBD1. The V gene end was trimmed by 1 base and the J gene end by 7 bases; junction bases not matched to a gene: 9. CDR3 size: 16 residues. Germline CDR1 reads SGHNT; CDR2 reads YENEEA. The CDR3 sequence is CASSLGLGQGIRTQYF. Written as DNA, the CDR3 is TGTGCCAGCAGCTTAGGGCTGGGACAGGGGATTAGGACCCAGTACTTC.

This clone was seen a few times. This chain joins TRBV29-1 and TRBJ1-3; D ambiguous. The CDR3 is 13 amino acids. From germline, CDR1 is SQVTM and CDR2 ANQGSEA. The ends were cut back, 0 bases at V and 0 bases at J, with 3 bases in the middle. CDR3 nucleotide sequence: TGCAGCGTTGAAGAGTACTCTGGAAACACCATATATTTT. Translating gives CSVEEYSGNTIYF.

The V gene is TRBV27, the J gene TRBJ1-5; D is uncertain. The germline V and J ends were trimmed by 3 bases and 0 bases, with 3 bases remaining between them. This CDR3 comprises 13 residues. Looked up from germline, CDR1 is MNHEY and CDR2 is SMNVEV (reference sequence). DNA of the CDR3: TGTGCCAGCAGTTTCAGTAGCAATCAGCCCCAGCATTTT. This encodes CASSFSSNQPQHF.

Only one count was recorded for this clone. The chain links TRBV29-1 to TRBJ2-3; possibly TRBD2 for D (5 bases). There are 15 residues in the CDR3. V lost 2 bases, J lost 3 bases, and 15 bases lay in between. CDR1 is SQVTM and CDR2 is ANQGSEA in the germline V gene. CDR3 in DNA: TGCAGCGTTGAATGGGCTAGCAAAGGTACAGATACGCAGTATTTT. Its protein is CSVEWASKGTDTQYF.

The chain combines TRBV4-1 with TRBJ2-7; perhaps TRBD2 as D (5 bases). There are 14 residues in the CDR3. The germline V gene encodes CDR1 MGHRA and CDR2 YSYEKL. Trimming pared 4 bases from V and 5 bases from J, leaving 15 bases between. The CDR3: CASSRAAGFDEQYF. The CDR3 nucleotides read TGCGCCAGCAGCCGAGCGGCAGGTTTCGACGAGCAGTACTTC.

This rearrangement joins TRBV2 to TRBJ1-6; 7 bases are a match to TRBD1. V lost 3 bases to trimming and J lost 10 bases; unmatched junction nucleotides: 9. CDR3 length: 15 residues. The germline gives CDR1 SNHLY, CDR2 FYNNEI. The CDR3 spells CASSDNTGDISPLHF. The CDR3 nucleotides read TGTGCCAGCAGTGACAACACAGGGGATATATCACCCCTCCACTTT.

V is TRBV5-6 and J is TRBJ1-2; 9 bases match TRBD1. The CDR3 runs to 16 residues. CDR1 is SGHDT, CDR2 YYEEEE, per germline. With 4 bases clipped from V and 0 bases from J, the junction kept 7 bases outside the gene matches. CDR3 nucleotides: TGTGCCAGCAGCGCGACCGGGACAGGGACTAACTATGGCTACACCTTC. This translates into CASSATGTGTNYGYTF.

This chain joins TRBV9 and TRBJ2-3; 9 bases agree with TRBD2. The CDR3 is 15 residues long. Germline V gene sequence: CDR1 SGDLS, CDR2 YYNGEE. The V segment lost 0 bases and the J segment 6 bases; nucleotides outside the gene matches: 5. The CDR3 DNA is TGTGCCAGCAGCGTAGGACTAGCGGCCCTGGATACGCAGTATTTT. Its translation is CASSVGLAALDTQYF.

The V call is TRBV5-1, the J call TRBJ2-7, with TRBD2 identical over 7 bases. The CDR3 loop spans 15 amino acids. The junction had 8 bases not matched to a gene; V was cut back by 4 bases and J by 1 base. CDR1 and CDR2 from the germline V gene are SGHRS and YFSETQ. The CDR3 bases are TGCGCCAGCAGCCCCCTGGGGGGGTCTTCCTACGAGCAGTACTTC. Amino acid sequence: CASSPLGGSSYEQYF.

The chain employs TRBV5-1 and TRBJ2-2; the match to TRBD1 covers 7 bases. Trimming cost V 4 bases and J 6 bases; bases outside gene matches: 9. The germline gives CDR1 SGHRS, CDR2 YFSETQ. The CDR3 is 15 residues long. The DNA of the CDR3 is TGCGCCAGCAGCCTGACAGGGTCGAGGGCCGGGGAGCTGTTTTTT. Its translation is CASSLTGSRAGELFF.

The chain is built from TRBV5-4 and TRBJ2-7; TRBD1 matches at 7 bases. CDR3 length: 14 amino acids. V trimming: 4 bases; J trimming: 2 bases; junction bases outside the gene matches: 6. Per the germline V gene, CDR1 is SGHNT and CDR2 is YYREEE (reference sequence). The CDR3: CASSTRDRPYEQYF. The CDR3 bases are TGTGCCAGCAGCACCCGGGACAGACCCTACGAGCAGTACTTC.